Below, 18 T cell receptor beta chains from the same sample are listed, as sequenced in a study of blood T cell repertoires in COVID-19. The method was immunoSEQ multiplex PCR; TCRdb's version includes in-frame clones alone and lacks a portion of them. The top ten clones hold roughly 9.6% of a sample with roughly 180,000 clones, 80% to 90% of them seen once. The source material was peripheral blood. All receptors come from a woman aged 40 to 49 with COVID-19, enrolled during active disease.

As DNA, the CDR3 is TGTGCCATCTCGACCCCAACTAGTTTTACCTACGAGCAGTACTTC. The encoded protein is CAISTPTSFTYEQYF. The chain uses TRBV6-5 and TRBJ2-7, with D possibly matching TRBD2 (5 bases). The CDR3 spans 15 residues. Trimming removed 10 bases from V and 2 bases from J, with 21 bases in between. CDR1 MNHEY and CDR2 SVGAGI come from the germline V gene.

The chain employs TRBV11-2 and TRBJ1-5; perhaps TRBD1 as D (6 bases). This CDR3 has 14 residues. Between the trimmed V and J ends, which lost 5 bases and 5 bases, there was a span of 13 bases. CDR1 and CDR2 from the germline V gene are SGHAT and FQNNGV. Written as DNA, the CDR3 is TGTGCCAGCAGCCTATCCAGGGGTGATCAGCCCCAGCATTTT. Its protein is CASSLSRGDQPQHF.

CDR3: CASSFSAGGNEQFF. Written as DNA, the CDR3 is TGTGCCAGCAGCTTTAGCGCGGGCGGCAATGAGCAGTTCTTC. The genes are TRBV28 and TRBJ2-1; D perhaps matches TRBD2 (5 bases). The V end lost 6 bases, the J end lost 6 bases, and 15 bases lay between the germline ends. Germline V gene sequence: CDR1 MDHEN, CDR2 SYDVKM. The CDR3 spans 14 residues.

V is TRBV28 and J is TRBJ2-3; D is ambiguous. V dropped 5 bases and J dropped 6 bases, with 9 bases sitting between them. Germline assignment: CDR1 MDHEN and CDR2 SYDVKM. CDR3 length equals 12 residues. The CDR3 nucleotides read TGTGCCAGCAGTACGACACGGGATACGCAGTATTTT. It encodes CASSTTRDTQYF. Using reference TRBV28 and TRBJ2-3 for the parts outside the CDR3, the full variable domain is DVKVTQSSRYLVKRTGEKVFLECVQDMDHENMFWYRQDPGLGLRLIYFSYDVKMKEKGDIPEGYSVSREKKERFSLILESASTNQTSMYLCASSTTRDTQYFGPGTRLTVL.

The V call is TRBV5-1, the J call TRBJ2-1; 15 bases match TRBD2. Germline V gene sequence: CDR1 SGHRS, CDR2 YFSETQ. The CDR3 runs to 17 residues. The ends lost 4 bases at V and 1 base at J; junction bases unmatched: 3. This CDR3 is CASSIGTSGRSYNEQFF. As DNA, the CDR3 is TGCGCCAGCAGCATTGGGACTAGCGGGAGGTCCTACAATGAGCAGTTCTTC.

This chain connects TRBV3-1 (or the pseudogene TRBV3-2) to TRBJ2-1, with 13 bases lining up with TRBD2. V dropped 4 bases and J dropped 9; count of bases not matched to a gene: 12. There are 17 residues in the CDR3. In germline, CDR1 is LGHDT, CDR2 YNNKEL (reference sequence). This CDR3 is CASSPLPGTSGTVEQFF. CDR3 nucleotide sequence: TGTGCCAGCAGCCCTTTACCCGGGACTAGCGGGACCGTTGAGCAGTTCTTC.

This clone appeared once. The chain recombines TRBV19 with TRBJ2-7, with 7 positions matching TRBD2. The germline V gene has CDR1 LNHDA and CDR2 SQIVND (reference sequence). J lost 3 bases, V lost 5 bases, and 1 base had no gene match. The CDR3 is 12 amino acids. The CDR3 loop is CASSGGVYEQYF. In DNA form, the CDR3 reads TGTGCCAGTAGTGGGGGGGTCTACGAGCAGTACTTC. Full variable domain (outside the CDR3, taken from reference TRBV19 and TRBJ2-7): DGGITQSPKYLFRKEGQNVTLSCEQNLNHDAMYWYRQDPGQGLRLIYYSQIVNDFQKGDIAEGYSVSREKKESFPLTVTSAQKNPTAFYLCASSGGVYEQYFGPGTRLTVT.

CDR3: CAWSVGAHSNQPQHF. In DNA form, the CDR3 reads TGTGCCTGGAGTGTAGGAGCTCATAGCAATCAGCCCCAGCATTTT. The chain joins TRBV30 to TRBJ1-5, with D unresolved. This CDR3 contains 15 residues. Germline CDR1 is GTSNPN and CDR2 is SVGIG (reference sequence). Trimming stripped 0 bases from V and 0 bases from J, with 9 bases between.

The chain employs TRBV12-2 and TRBJ1-2; the table's TRBD1 call for D was not verified on the DNA. TRBV12-2 represents a pseudogene. The CDR3 extends over 17 amino acids. The CDR3 region has the DNA TGTGCAAGTCGCTCCCCTCCTGGACAGGGACACCTTAGAGGCTACACCTTC. Amino acid sequence: CASRSPPGQGHLRGYTF.

The chain has TRBV5-6 and TRBJ2-5; tentative D call: TRBD2 (5 bases). The ends were cut back, 0 bases at V and 5 bases at J, with 8 bases in the middle. The CDR3 sequence is 13 residues long. CDR1 and CDR2 (germline): SGHDT, YYEEEE. CDR3 coding DNA: TGTGCCAGCAGCTTGGAGAGGAGGGAGACCCAGTACTTC. Protein sequence: CASSLERRETQYF.

V gene TRBV18 combines with J gene TRBJ2-5; D is possibly TRBD1 (5 bases). Deletions cut 4 bases from V and 5 bases from J, with 17 bases between. The CDR3 length is 15 residues. Per germline, CDR1 KGHSH and CDR2 LQKENI. The CDR3 sequence is CASSQTDPDWETQYF. CDR3 coding DNA: TGTGCCAGCTCACAGACAGACCCTGACTGGGAGACCCAGTACTTC.

The table lists this clone with a count of one. The V call is TRBV14, the J call TRBJ2-1; weak D call: TRBD2 (5 bases). Trimming left V 1 base short and J 8 bases short, with 15 bases between. This CDR3 contains 15 residues. Germline V lookup: CDR1 SGHDN, CDR2 FVKESK. The CDR3 here is CASSQGLLSSDEQFF. The DNA of the CDR3 is TGTGCCAGCAGCCAAGGACTGTTAAGTAGCGATGAGCAGTTCTTC.

The chain links TRBV27 to TRBJ2-5, with 9 bases fitting TRBD1. There are 16 residues in the CDR3. V was clipped by 2 bases and J by 2 bases; unmatched bases: 6. The V gene's germline CDR1 is MNHEY and CDR2 SMNVEV (reference sequence). The CDR3 sequence is CASSLLGTGIQETQYF. CDR3 bases: TGTGCCAGCAGTTTACTTGGGACAGGGATACAAGAGACCCAGTACTTC.

This clone has a count of ten or more. CDR3 residues: CAISTSGGETQYF. The CDR3 bases are TGTGCCATCAGTACTAGCGGGGGTGAGACCCAGTACTTC. This chain links TRBV10-3 with TRBJ2-5, with 11 nucleotides matching TRBD2. V gave up 5 bases and J gave up 5 bases; unmatched junction bases: 1. Germline V gives CDR1 ENHRY, CDR2 SYGVKD. The length of the CDR3 is 13 residues.

The rearrangement uses TRBV28 and TRBJ2-3; 7 bases map to TRBD2. This CDR3 comprises 14 residues. Trimming took 3 bases from V and 6 from J; bases not matched to a gene: 6. Germline CDR1 reads MDHEN; CDR2 reads SYDVKM. The CDR3 sequence is CASSFAGVSDTQYF. CDR3 DNA sequence: TGTGCCAGCAGTTTCGCGGGAGTATCCGATACGCAGTATTTT.

The chain couples TRBV3-1 (or the pseudogene TRBV3-2) to TRBJ1-6; D possibly corresponds to TRBD1 (5 bases). The CDR3 runs to 14 residues. Germline V gene data show CDR1 as LGHDT and CDR2 as YNNKEL (reference sequence). The germline V and J ends were trimmed by 7 bases and 9 bases, with 16 bases remaining between them. The chain's CDR3 is CASNGGLIGSPLHF. CDR3 DNA: TGTGCCAGCAACGGGGGGTTAATCGGTTCACCCCTCCACTTT.

This rearrangement joins TRBV18 to TRBJ2-1; 10 bases line up with TRBD2. This CDR3 has 13 amino acids. The germline V gene encodes CDR1 KGHSH and CDR2 LQKENI. V gave up 8 bases and J gave up 7 bases; unmatched junction bases: 5. The CDR3 loop is CASAGGLANEQFF. The CDR3 DNA reads as TGTGCCAGCGCCGGGGGACTAGCGAATGAGCAGTTCTTC.

This clone was seen more than once but under ten times. The V gene is TRBV4-2, the J gene TRBJ1-5, with D possibly matching TRBD1 (6 bases). The CDR3 is 19 residues long. Per the germline V gene, CDR1 is LGHNA and CDR2 is YNFKEQ. V lost 3 bases and J lost 0, with 21 bases in between. CDR3 DNA sequence: TGTGCCAGCAGCCAGCAGGCAGGGGCCTCCGTTTATAGCAATCAGCCCCAGCATTTT. This translates into CASSQQAGASVYSNQPQHF.